Each of the 25 T cell receptor beta chains below was sequenced from the same sample in a study of glioma-infiltrating T cells after dendritic cell vaccination. The data were produced by immunoSEQ multiplex PCR, yet TCRdb's version contains in-frame clones alone and is incomplete. Here the sample spans 100,000 or so clones, approximately 90% being singletons. Sequencing used blood, obtained before dendritic cell vaccination. These receptors all stem from a human donor with glioblastoma.

The genes are TRBV27 and TRBJ2-1, with TRBD2 identical over 13 bases. CDR3 size: 17 residues. Germline V lookup: CDR1 MNHEY, CDR2 SMNVEV (reference sequence). V shed 1 base, J shed 1 base, and the junction held 1 base outside the gene matches. CDR3 DNA sequence: TGTGCCAGCAGTTTATGGGGACTAGCGGGGTCCTACAATGAGCAGTTCTTC. Encoded protein: CASSLWGLAGSYNEQFF.

This chain uses TRBV6-5 with TRBJ2-7, with 7 positions matching TRBD2. The trim removed 5 bases at V and 2 bases at J, leaving 6 bases unmatched. Germline V gene data show CDR1 as MNHEY and CDR2 as SVGAGI. The CDR3 has 14 amino acids. The CDR3 bases are TGTGCCAGCAGTCGATTGGGAGGGGCCTACGAGCAGTACTTC. Its translation: CASSRLGGAYEQYF.

The rearrangement links TRBV7-3 to TRBJ2-7, with 8 bases matching TRBD2. CDR3 length: 14 residues. Germline trimming cut 3 bases from V and 1 base from J; bases unmatched to any gene: 2. Germline assignment: CDR1 SGHTA and CDR2 FQGTGA. DNA for the CDR3: TGTGCCAGCAGCTTTGCGGGAGGATCCTACGAGCAGTACTTC. Translating gives CASSFAGGSYEQYF.

The chain joins TRBV15 to TRBJ2-1; 8 bases fit TRBD2. V gave up 4 bases and J gave up 9 bases; unmatched junction bases: 17. This CDR3 contains 17 residues. Germline-derived CDR1 and CDR2 are LNHNV and YYDKDF (reference sequence). In DNA, the CDR3 is TGTGCCACCAGCAAGCCCCAGGGGCTAGCGGGCTCGGGTGAGCAGTTCTTC. Translating it yields CATSKPQGLAGSGEQFF.

This chain links TRBV14 with TRBJ1-2; the D gene is possibly TRBD1 (6 bases). The CDR3 consists of 15 residues. Trimming cost V 6 bases and J 6 bases, with 20 bases left between them. Germline-derived CDR1 and CDR2 are SGHDN and FVKESK. The CDR3 sequence is CASSPVGAELNGYTF. DNA of the CDR3: TGTGCCAGCAGTCCGGTGGGGGCCGAACTTAATGGCTACACCTTC.

CDR3 residues: CASSERLAGGNEQFF. DNA of the CDR3: TGTGCCAGCAGTGAACGACTAGCGGGAGGGAATGAGCAGTTCTTC. The chain uses TRBV6-4 and TRBJ2-1, with 14 bases aligning to TRBD2. V lost 3 bases and J lost 7; bases outside the gene matches: 2. Germline assignment: CDR1 MRHNA and CDR2 SNTAGT. This CDR3 contains 15 residues.

This sequence joins TRBV18 and TRBJ2-1; weak D call: TRBD2 (6 bases). The germline V and J ends were trimmed by 2 bases and 2 bases, with 10 bases remaining between them. This CDR3 comprises 15 residues. Looked up from germline, CDR1 is KGHSH and CDR2 is LQKENI. CDR3 in amino acids: CASSPGQRAYNEQFF. The DNA of the CDR3 is TGTGCCAGCTCACCAGGGCAGCGGGCCTACAATGAGCAGTTCTTC.

CDR3 DNA: TGTGCCAGCAGCGGGAGGTCGGACGGCAATCAGCCCCAGCATTTT. Its protein is CASSGRSDGNQPQHF. The J gene is TRBJ1-5, the V gene TRBV2; unclear D gene. Germline V lookup: CDR1 SNHLY, CDR2 FYNNEI. The germline V and J ends were trimmed by 6 bases and 2 bases, with 14 bases remaining between them. The CDR3 has 15 amino acids.

The chain carries TRBV5-1 and TRBJ1-1, with TRBD1 matching over 10 bases. Germline CDR1 is SGHRS and CDR2 is YFSETQ. V dropped 0 bases and J dropped 8; count of bases not matched to a gene: 4. The CDR3 contains 14 residues. This CDR3 reads CASSLAVDRGEAFF. In nucleotides, the CDR3 is TGCGCCAGCAGCTTGGCGGTGGACAGGGGGGAAGCTTTCTTT.

The chain is built from TRBV7-8 and TRBJ1-2; 9 nucleotides match TRBD1. J gave up 5 bases and V 1 base, and 8 bases lay outside the gene matches. Per the germline V gene, CDR1 is SGHVS and CDR2 is FQNEAQ. There are 16 residues in the CDR3. In DNA form, the CDR3 reads TGTGCCAGCAGCTTAGAGGGACAGGGTTTTGGTTATGGCTACACCTTC. Amino acids: CASSLEGQGFGYGYTF.

The chain combines TRBV19 with TRBJ1-1; D gene unclear. The CDR3 totals 15 residues. V shed 0 bases and J shed 1 base, with 9 bases lying between them. Germline-derived CDR1 and CDR2 are LNHDA and SQIVND (reference sequence). The CDR3 coding sequence is TGTGCCAGTAGTATAGATCTATTCGGGAACACTGAAGCTTTCTTT. Protein: CASSIDLFGNTEAFF.

The chain carries TRBV5-1 and TRBJ1-3, with a tentative D call TRBD1 (5 bases). Germline lookup yields CDR1 SGHRS and CDR2 YFSETQ. The germline V and J ends were trimmed by 0 bases and 2 bases, with 6 bases remaining between them. The CDR3 has 14 residues. This chain's CDR3 is CASSLETAGNTIYF. The DNA of the CDR3 is TGCGCCAGCAGCTTGGAGACAGCTGGAAACACCATATATTTT.

The CDR3 region has the DNA TGTGCCAGCAGTTCGACAGGGGGCCCACAAGAGACCCAGTACTTC. This sequence encodes CASSSTGGPQETQYF. J is TRBJ2-5 and V is TRBV6-1; TRBD1 agrees at 10 bases. This CDR3 comprises 15 residues. The V gene's germline CDR1 is MNHNS and CDR2 SASEGT. With V trimmed by 5 bases and J by 2 bases, 5 bases remained unmatched.

J is TRBJ2-1 and V is TRBV19; a possible D gene is TRBD2 (5 bases). Germline-derived CDR1 and CDR2 are LNHDA and SQIVND (reference sequence). The CDR3 length is 16 residues. The V end was cut by 4 bases, the J end by 4 bases, with 17 bases between. The CDR3 coding sequence is TGTGCCAGTAGTAGGGAAGGGTTCGGGGTGTACAATGAGCAGTTCTTC. It yields the protein CASSREGFGVYNEQFF.

The rearrangement links TRBV6-6 to TRBJ1-1, with D unclear. CDR1 and CDR2 from the germline V gene are MNHNY and SVGAGI (reference sequence). CDR3 length: 12 residues. Trimming removed 5 bases from V and 1 base from J, with 5 bases in between. The CDR3 DNA follows: TGTGCCAGCAGTGGCGGGAACACTGAAGCTTTCTTT. This gives the protein CASSGGNTEAFF.

This sequence joins TRBV13 and TRBJ1-3; a weak D match, TRBD1 (6 bases). The CDR3 has 16 amino acids. V lost 6 bases and J 0 bases, leaving 15 bases between the germline ends. Germline-derived CDR1 and CDR2 are PRHDT and FYEKMQ (reference sequence). CDR3 sequence: CASRKGGLSSGNTIYF. The DNA of the CDR3 is TGTGCCAGCAGGAAGGGGGGGCTCAGCTCTGGAAACACCATATATTTT.

The chain employs TRBV9 and TRBJ2-2; 10 positions match TRBD2. Germline CDR1 and CDR2: SGDLS and YYNGEE. J lost 6 bases, V lost 0 bases, and 11 bases had no gene match. The CDR3 contains 18 residues. The CDR3 DNA sequence: TGTGCCAGCAGCGTAGCCCCCCCTAGCGGGAGCCCCCCCGGGGAGCTGTTTTTT. Protein: CASSVAPPSGSPPGELFF.

This sequence joins TRBV9 and TRBJ1-2, with D perhaps TRBD1 (6 bases). CDR1 is SGDLS and CDR2 is YYNGEE in the germline V gene. V was shortened by 4 bases and J by 6 bases, with 22 bases between the two germline ends. This CDR3 contains 16 residues. The CDR3 DNA sequence: TGTGCCAGCAGCCCTCAAGTCCGGGACAAGGGTCATGGCTACACCTTC. This translates into CASSPQVRDKGHGYTF.

The rearrangement joins TRBV4-1 to TRBJ1-3; D gene uncertain. Germline loops: CDR1 MGHRA, CDR2 YSYEKL. Trimming pared 2 bases from V and 0 bases from J, leaving 14 bases between. This CDR3 region has 17 residues. The chain's CDR3 is CASSQWPVGISGNTIYF. The CDR3 DNA reads TGCGCCAGCAGCCAATGGCCCGTTGGCATCTCTGGAAACACCATATATTTT.

The chain combines TRBV14 with TRBJ1-1; 8 nucleotides line up with TRBD1. With 8 bases clipped from V and 5 bases from J, the junction kept 4 bases outside the gene matches. This CDR3 has 12 residues. Germline V gene sequence: CDR1 SGHDN, CDR2 FVKESK. CDR3 nucleotides: TGTGCCAGCCAGGGGGCAGGTACTGAAGCTTTCTTT. Its protein is CASQGAGTEAFF.

This chain joins TRBV6-6 and TRBJ1-2, with 10 bases matching TRBD1. The germline gives CDR1 MNHNY, CDR2 SVGAGI (reference sequence). The CDR3 contains 13 residues. J was trimmed by 7 bases and V by 5 bases; bases with no gene match: 4. As DNA, the CDR3 is TGTGCCAGCAGTAGGGACAGGGGAGCTGGCTACACCTTC. As protein: CASSRDRGAGYTF.

The chain carries TRBV6-5 and TRBJ2-7; maybe TRBD2 (6 bases). The germline V and J ends were trimmed by 6 bases and 2 bases, with 14 bases remaining between them. Per germline, CDR1 MNHEY and CDR2 SVGAGI. The CDR3 spans 14 residues. CDR3 sequence: CASSLGTATYEQYF. CDR3 nucleotide sequence: TGTGCCAGCAGCCTCGGGACTGCAACCTACGAGCAGTACTTC.

The chain has TRBV6-1 and TRBJ1-1; TRBD1 might be the D (6 bases). The CDR3 is made up of 13 amino acids. Germline values: CDR1 MNHNS, CDR2 SASEGT. V was trimmed by 3 bases and J by 1 base, leaving 6 bases between them. In DNA, the CDR3 is TGTGCCAGCAGTGACAGGGGGAACACTGAAGCTTTCTTT. Its translation is CASSDRGNTEAFF.

This chain uses TRBV5-4 with TRBJ2-7, with D perhaps matching TRBD2 (5 bases). This CDR3 has 15 residues. Trimming took off 4 bases at V and 2 bases at J, with 16 bases between the two ends. Germline-derived CDR1 and CDR2 are SGHNT and YYREEE (reference sequence). CDR3 in DNA: TGTGCCAGCAGCGGTGGGCCAGGACTCACCTACGAGCAGTACTTC. This translates into CASSGGPGLTYEQYF.

The V call is TRBV9, the J call TRBJ1-1; tentative D call: TRBD1 (6 bases). This CDR3 contains 12 residues. Germline CDR1 is SGDLS and CDR2 is YYNGEE. Trimming cost V 3 bases and J 12 bases, with 15 bases left between them. The DNA of the CDR3 is TGTGCCAGCAGCGGACGGACAGAGTCTCCTTTCTTT. Amino acids: CASSGRTESPFF.